What follows are 10 T cell receptor beta chains derived from one specimen sequenced in a study of cytomegalovirus exposure and HLA in healthy donors. With 60 Vbeta and 13 Jbeta primers, the PCR was carried out. Profiling relied on immunoSEQ multiplex PCR, and the TCRdb table lists in-frame clones only, not all of them. The data show fewer than 150,000 clones, around 80% seen once. What was sequenced was PBMCs. These TCRs come from a man aged 45-65 years in good health and CMV-seronegative.

The chain links TRBV15 to TRBJ1-1; D uncertain. Germline lookup yields CDR1 LNHNV and CDR2 YYDKDF (reference sequence). Trimming took 0 bases from V and 1 from J, leaving 9 bases between them. This CDR3 is built from 15 residues. The CDR3 spells CATSRDRDTNTEAFF. As DNA, the CDR3 is TGTGCCACCAGCAGAGATCGTGACACGAACACTGAAGCTTTCTTT.

Concerning this clone itself: At one boundary the junction diverges from the germline segment, which might be a read error. The chain uses TRBV5-6 and TRBJ1-2; D might be TRBD1 (5 bases). Germline CDR1 is SGHDT and CDR2 is YYEEEE. The CDR3 spans 12 residues. CDR3 coding DNA: TGTGCCAGCAGCTTGGGAGGACACCGACCAGCTTTC. It is translated as CASSLGGHRPAF.

The chain employs TRBV4-2 and TRBJ2-1, with D perhaps TRBD1 (6 bases). V lost 2 bases and J lost 1, with 21 bases in between. CDR3 length: 19 amino acids. CDR1 is LGHNA and CDR2 is YNFKEQ in the germline V gene. DNA for the CDR3: TGTGCCAGCAGCCAATTACGGGGCCCAGGGGATTCTTCCTACAATGAGCAGTTCTTC. Its translation is CASSQLRGPGDSSYNEQFF.

The chain carries TRBV18 and TRBJ2-2; no definite D call. The CDR3 sequence is 14 residues long. CDR1 is KGHSH and CDR2 is LQKENI in the germline V gene. V shed 1 base and J shed 1 base, with 4 bases lying between them. The CDR3 loop reads CASSPLGNTGELFF. The CDR3 region has the DNA TGTGCCAGCTCACCACTCGGGAACACCGGGGAGCTGTTTTTT.

The chain combines TRBV14 with TRBJ1-4, with 7 bases aligning to TRBD1. V lost 0 bases and J lost 7; bases outside the gene matches: 14. The V gene's germline CDR1 is SGHDN and CDR2 FVKESK. This CDR3 is 18 amino acids long. The DNA for the CDR3 is TGTGCCAGCAGCCAAGATCCCCCAGGCAGGGGGTTCGGTGAAAAACTGTTTTTT. This sequence encodes CASSQDPPGRGFGEKLFF. Full variable domain (rest looked up from reference TRBV14 and TRBJ1-4): EAGVTQFPSHSVIEKGQTVTLRCDPISGHDNLYWYRRVMGKEIKFLLHFVKESKQDESGMPNNRFLAERTGGTYSTLKVQPAELEDSGVYFCASSQDPPGRGFGEKLFFGSGTQLSVL.

The rearrangement links TRBV5-4 to TRBJ2-5; D perhaps matches TRBD1 (6 bases). The germline V gene has CDR1 SGHNT and CDR2 YYREEE (reference sequence). The CDR3 loop spans 14 amino acids. Trimming took 4 bases from V and 2 from J, leaving 12 bases between them. CDR3 region: CASSPRTVQETQYF. The DNA for the CDR3 is TGTGCCAGCAGCCCGCGGACAGTACAAGAGACCCAGTACTTC.

The chain employs TRBV6-4 and TRBJ2-7; D remains unclear. CDR1 and CDR2 (germline): MRHNA, SNTAGT. The CDR3 sequence is 14 residues long. Trimming cost V 4 bases and J 0 bases, with 10 bases left between them. The CDR3 nucleotides read TGTGCCAGCAGTGTTTGGGCGAGCTCCTACGAGCAGTACTTC. Its protein is CASSVWASSYEQYF.

The chain combines TRBV29-1 with TRBJ2-7; 8 bases are a match to TRBD2. The CDR3 consists of 12 residues. J gave up 8 bases and V 7 bases, and 10 bases lay outside the gene matches. Germline values: CDR1 SQVTM, CDR2 ANQGSEA. This chain's CDR3 is CSGGTSERQQYF. CDR3 coding DNA: TGCAGCGGGGGGACTAGTGAACGCCAGCAGTACTTC.

The chain carries TRBV7-2 and TRBJ2-2; 7 nucleotides agree with TRBD1. Germline V gene sequence: CDR1 SGHTA, CDR2 FQGNSA. V was clipped by 9 bases and J by 5 bases; unmatched bases: 9. The CDR3 extends over 14 amino acids. The CDR3 is CASIRDRKTGELFF. In DNA, the CDR3 is TGTGCCAGTATCCGGGACAGAAAAACCGGGGAGCTGTTTTTT.

This sequence joins TRBV27 and TRBJ2-7; TRBD2 matches at 7 bases. CDR3 length: 16 residues. Per germline, CDR1 MNHEY and CDR2 SMNVEV (reference sequence). J lost 7 bases, V lost 0 bases, and 12 bases had no gene match. Written as DNA, the CDR3 is TGTGCCAGCAGTTTATCGGGGGGGGTCGAACGGATGGAGCAGTACTTC. This encodes CASSLSGGVERMEQYF.